The 11 T cell receptor beta chains below come from one sample, sequenced in a study of cytomegalovirus exposure and HLA in healthy donors. The PCR employed 60 Vbeta primers together with 13 Jbeta primers. The method was immunoSEQ multiplex PCR; TCRdb's version includes in-frame clones alone and lacks a portion of them. This table has 150,000 to 200,000 clones, 75% to 90% appearing once. Input material: PBMCs. Every receptor here comes from a human donor in good health.

The rearrangement links TRBV6-1 to TRBJ1-2, with TRBD1 identical over 7 bases. The V gene's germline CDR1 is MNHNS and CDR2 SASEGT. V gave up 10 bases and J gave up 8 bases; unmatched junction bases: 10. CDR3 length equals 12 residues. CDR3 in amino acids: CATKTGLRGYTF. The CDR3 DNA reads as TGTGCCACCAAGACAGGGTTGAGGGGCTACACCTTC.

J is TRBJ2-5 and V is TRBV5-6; TRBD2 agrees at 13 bases. Germline V gene lookup returns CDR1 SGHDT and CDR2 YYEEEE. With 2 bases clipped from V and 1 base from J, the junction kept 2 bases outside the gene matches. The CDR3 loop spans 16 amino acids. The CDR3 is CASSLGLAGVQETQYF. The CDR3 DNA is TGTGCCAGCAGCTTAGGACTAGCGGGGGTCCAAGAGACCCAGTACTTC.

The rearrangement joins TRBV9 to TRBJ2-2; 9 bases line up with TRBD2. The germline CDR1 and CDR2 sequences are SGDLS and YYNGEE. Unmatched junction bases numbered 6, after V lost 3 bases and J lost 6 bases. This CDR3 region has 15 residues. CDR3 sequence: CASSGPIAGAGELFF. CDR3 sequence (DNA): TGTGCCAGCAGCGGACCGATAGCGGGGGCCGGGGAGCTGTTTTTT.

V gene TRBV14 combines with J gene TRBJ2-3, with 9 bases identical to TRBD1. Per germline, CDR1 SGHDN and CDR2 FVKESK. Trimming took 2 bases from V and 2 from J; bases not matched to a gene: 5. The CDR3 totals 16 residues. The CDR3 DNA reads TGTGCCAGCAGCCAACTGACAGGGGGGATCACAGATACGCAGTATTTT. As protein: CASSQLTGGITDTQYF.

The gene calls are TRBV7-8 and TRBJ2-7; 9 nucleotides match TRBD1. This CDR3 contains 14 residues. J lost 6 bases, V lost 5 bases, and 8 bases had no gene match. Germline V lookup: CDR1 SGHVS, CDR2 FQNEAQ. CDR3 in amino acids: CASSHTTGGVEQYF. Here the CDR3 DNA reads TGTGCCAGCAGCCACACAACAGGGGGCGTCGAGCAGTACTTC.

The V gene is TRBV6-6, the J gene TRBJ1-5; no clear D gene. The germline V and J ends were trimmed by 5 bases and 0 bases, with 8 bases remaining between them. This CDR3 is 14 amino acids long. Germline V gives CDR1 MNHNY, CDR2 SVGAGI (reference sequence). CDR3 sequence: CASSARNSNQPQHF. CDR3 bases: TGTGCCAGCAGTGCCAGGAATAGCAATCAGCCCCAGCATTTT.

This sequence joins TRBV10-2 and TRBJ2-7; D possibly corresponds to TRBD1 (7 bases). V was trimmed by 5 bases and J by 6 bases, leaving 14 bases between them. CDR1 is WSHSY, CDR2 SAAADI, per germline. This CDR3 contains 13 residues. The CDR3 region is CASSRQGGAEQYF. DNA for the CDR3: TGCGCCAGCAGTAGACAGGGAGGCGCCGAGCAGTACTTC.

This rearrangement joins TRBV9 to TRBJ2-2; 7 nucleotides match TRBD1. This CDR3 region has 14 residues. CDR1 is SGDLS and CDR2 is YYNGEE in the germline V gene. J was trimmed by 6 bases and V by 3 bases; bases with no gene match: 5. CDR3 in amino acids: CASSADRVPGELFF. CDR3 in DNA: TGTGCCAGCAGCGCTGACAGGGTACCCGGGGAGCTGTTTTTT.

This clone was recorded once. The chain has TRBV15 and TRBJ2-1, with TRBD1 matching over 9 bases. This CDR3 comprises 15 residues. Germline CDR1 reads LNHNV; CDR2 reads YYDKDF (reference sequence). With 3 bases clipped from V and 4 bases from J, the junction kept 4 bases outside the gene matches. The CDR3 sequence: CATSSDRGAYNEQFF. The DNA of the CDR3 is TGTGCCACCAGCAGCGACAGGGGGGCATACAATGAGCAGTTCTTC.

As for this clone: One junction end disagrees with the germline gene, perhaps due to a read error. The rearrangement links TRBV7-7 to TRBJ2-1; 10 bases agree with TRBD2. This CDR3 is 16 amino acids long. The germline V gene encodes CDR1 SSHAT and CDR2 FNYEAQ (reference sequence). Here the CDR3 DNA reads TGTGCTAGCAGCCCAGGGGCTAGCGGGGGTACCAATGAGCAGTTCTTC. It specifies CASSPGASGGTNEQFF.

The V gene is TRBV12-5, the J gene TRBJ2-7; the match to TRBD2 covers 7 bases. The V gene's germline CDR1 is LGHNT and CDR2 FRNRAP. J lost 7 bases, V lost 2 bases, and 5 bases had no gene match. The CDR3 covers 13 residues. This CDR3 reads CASGLRGDGEQYF. The CDR3 DNA reads TGTGCTAGTGGTTTGCGGGGGGATGGGGAGCAGTACTTC. The full variable domain, rest sourced from reference TRBV12-5 and TRBJ2-7, is DARVTQTPRHKVTEMGQEVTMRCQPILGHNTVFWYRQTMMQGLELLAYFRNRAPLDDSGMPKDRFSAEMPDATLATLKIQPSEPRDSAVYFCASGLRGDGEQYFGPGTRLTVT.